The T cell receptor (beta chain) described here comes from a study of somatic mutations in cytotoxic T cells in rheumatoid arthritis. The assay was immunoSEQ multiplex PCR, and TCRdb's table has in-frame clones only and misses some. The sample consists of 10,000 or so clones, more than 65% of them appearing once. Sequencing input: CD8+ T cells sorted from blood. The TCR comes from an adult with rheumatoid arthritis.

DNA of the CDR3: TGTGCCAGCAGCTTGATGAACACTGAAGCTTTCTTT. Translating it yields CASSLMNTEAFF. The chain links TRBV7-9 to TRBJ1-1; D not resolved. With 3 bases removed from V and 0 bases from J, the gap between germline ends came to 2 bases. The CDR3 consists of 12 residues. The germline gives CDR1 SEHNR, CDR2 FQNEAQ (reference sequence).